This passage covers 14 T cell receptor beta chains from one sample sequenced in a study of PD-1 blockade in classical Hodgkin lymphoma (dated by TCRdb to the early 2020s). To prepare the library, the immunoSEQ multiplex PCR assay was applied. This immuneACCESS table, as held by TCRdb, lists in-frame sequences with V and J called but not all clones. Of the missing ones, under half trace to an unresolved V gene in checked studies; the others have no known cause. The sample records tens of thousands of clones, roughly nine tenths of which are singletons. The ten largest make up approximately 9.9% of the sample. What the time point label conveys for this sample: cycle 1 day 1 (C1D1), immediately before nivolumab initiation. Relapse after autologous stem cell transplantation had occurred in all trial patients, and cohorts A, B and C were distinguished by prior brentuximab vedotin exposure. The sample in question was peripheral blood mononuclear cells (PBMCs), obtained at baseline. The receptors shown here come from a human donor with classical Hodgkin lymphoma.

The DNA of the CDR3 is TGTGCCAGCAGCTTTCTAGCGGGAGGGGCCGAGCAGTACTTC. Protein sequence: CASSFLAGGAEQYF. This chain joins TRBV5-6 and TRBJ2-7; 12 bases align to TRBD2. This CDR3 is built from 14 residues. V shed 2 bases and J 6 bases; nucleotides not matched to a gene: 3. Germline-derived CDR1 and CDR2 are SGHDT and YYEEEE.

This chain joins TRBV2 and TRBJ2-1; 12 bases are a match to TRBD2. CDR1 is SNHLY, CDR2 FYNNEI, per germline. The CDR3 is 18 amino acids. Trimming at V came to 7 bases and at J to 4 bases, leaving 14 bases not matched to a gene. CDR3 region: CASTRLAGAPEGYNEQFF. CDR3 nucleotides: TGTGCCAGCACCCGACTAGCGGGGGCCCCGGAGGGGTACAATGAGCAGTTCTTC.

This chain joins TRBV11-1 and TRBJ2-7; D unclear. Germline loops: CDR1 SGHAT, CDR2 FQDESV (reference sequence). The V and J ends lost 5 bases and 5 bases respectively, with 13 bases between them. The CDR3 length is 13 residues. CDR3 nucleotide sequence: TGTGCCAGCAGCCCCGGTATTGTAGACGAGCAGTACTTC. Encoded protein: CASSPGIVDEQYF.

The rearrangement joins TRBV6-5 to TRBJ2-5, with no clear D. This CDR3 spans 15 amino acids. V shed 4 bases and J shed 3 bases, with 15 bases lying between them. Germline CDR1 is MNHEY and CDR2 is SVGAGI. The CDR3 DNA sequence: TGTGCCAGCAGTTTCCCCACCCGGGTGAAAGAGACCCAGTACTTC. Translation: CASSFPTRVKETQYF.

The V gene is TRBV5-1, the J gene TRBJ2-7; 12 bases align to TRBD2. Germline CDR1 SGHRS, CDR2 YFSETQ. V lost 6 bases and J lost 0; bases outside the gene matches: 10. This CDR3 comprises 17 residues. The CDR3: CASTYGTSGLLSYEQYF. CDR3 DNA: TGCGCCAGCACCTATGGGACTAGCGGGCTTCTCTCCTACGAGCAGTACTTC.

The chain links TRBV20-1 to TRBJ1-2; no definite D call. Trimming removed 8 bases from V and 6 bases from J, with 13 bases in between. In germline, CDR1 is DFQATT, CDR2 SNEGSKA (reference sequence). The CDR3 spans 11 residues. CDR3 bases: TGCAGTCCCCACGACGGCGATGGCTACACCTTC. Its translation: CSPHDGDGYTF.

The chain is built from TRBV30 and TRBJ2-7, with 10 bases aligning to TRBD2. V dropped 6 bases and J dropped 3; count of bases not matched to a gene: 2. The CDR3 covers 12 residues. Germline values: CDR1 GTSNPN, CDR2 SVGIG (reference sequence). CDR3 amino acids: CACLAGVYEQYF. In DNA form, the CDR3 reads TGTGCCTGCCTAGCGGGAGTCTACGAGCAGTACTTC.

This rearrangement joins TRBV15 to TRBJ2-1; D possibly corresponds to TRBD2 (5 bases). This CDR3 is 15 amino acids long. The V gene's germline CDR1 is LNHNV and CDR2 YYDKDF (reference sequence). V was pared by 8 bases and J by 4 bases, with 18 bases between. CDR3 bases: TGTGCCACCGCTGCCGAGGAGGTGGGTTACAATGAGCAGTTCTTC. This gives the protein CATAAEEVGYNEQFF.

The genes are TRBV29-1 and TRBJ2-7; D uncertain. CDR1 is SQVTM, CDR2 ANQGSEA, per germline. Trimming removed 4 bases at V and 3 bases at J, with 10 bases between. The CDR3 consists of 12 residues. The CDR3 DNA sequence: TGCAGCGTTGTGGGCAGTGTCTACGAGCAGTACTTC. Amino acids: CSVVGSVYEQYF.

The genes are TRBV11-3 and TRBJ2-5, with 8 bases aligning to TRBD2. Germline-derived CDR1 and CDR2 are SGHNT and YENEEA. The CDR3 has 15 residues. J lost 5 bases, V lost 5 bases, and 10 bases had no gene match. The CDR3 reads CASSEQAGVTETQYF. The CDR3 DNA is TGTGCCAGCAGCGAGCAAGCGGGAGTAACGGAGACCCAGTACTTC.

This clone has a single count. CDR3 in amino acids: CASSVVQGLSTEAFF. For the CDR3, the DNA is TGTGCCAGCAGCGTAGTTCAGGGGCTTTCGACTGAAGCTTTCTTT. The rearrangement joins TRBV9 to TRBJ1-1; tentative D call: TRBD1 (6 bases). CDR1 is SGDLS, CDR2 YYNGEE, per germline. The CDR3 loop spans 15 amino acids. V lost 0 bases to trimming and J lost 5 bases, with 14 bases between them.

A few counts support this clone. The chain has TRBV6-1 and TRBJ2-7; unclear D gene. V shed 3 bases and J shed 2 bases, with 8 bases lying between them. The CDR3 totals 13 residues. CDR1 and CDR2 from the germline V gene are MNHNS and SASEGT. CDR3 in amino acids: CASSEGTTYEQYF. CDR3 nucleotides: TGTGCCAGCAGTGAGGGTACCACCTACGAGCAGTACTTC.

V usage is TRBV11-2 and J usage is TRBJ2-2; 8 bases align to TRBD2. The ends lost 5 bases at V and 7 bases at J; junction bases unmatched: 3. CDR1 and CDR2 from the germline V gene are SGHAT and FQNNGV. The CDR3 contains 13 residues. CDR3 amino acids: CASSPRGGGELFF. In DNA form, the CDR3 reads TGTGCCAGCAGCCCCCGGGGGGGCGGGGAGCTGTTTTTT.

The chain has TRBV19 and TRBJ1-1; tentative D call: TRBD1 (5 bases). V lost 7 bases, J lost 4 bases, and 13 bases lay in between. Germline V gene sequence: CDR1 LNHDA, CDR2 SQIVND (reference sequence). CDR3 length: 13 residues. CDR3 DNA: TGTGCCAGTACCCTCCGGGACGGCACTGAAGCTTTCTTT. Amino acids: CASTLRDGTEAFF.